This passage covers 13 T cell receptor beta chains from one sample sequenced in a study of T cell repertoires in cytomegalovirus infection. No antigen has been identified for these receptors. From the reads, TCRdb called clonotypes with MiXCR, one entry per CDR3 protein. Of around 570,000 distinct CDR3 sequences detected, 40% appear once; the ten largest clones hold 48%. The sample was cultured PBMCs, taken from culture after CMV antigen stimulation. The source of these receptors is a human donor in good health (CMV status not recorded). Some clones in this sample may be carry-over from other donors' samples.

The chain uses TRBV28 and TRBJ2-5, with 8 bases lining up with TRBD1. Germline V lookup: CDR1 MDHEN, CDR2 SYDVKM. The V segment lost 3 bases and the J segment 4 bases; nucleotides outside the gene matches: 4. The CDR3 sequence is 14 residues long. The CDR3 DNA sequence: TGTGCCAGCAGTTTGCAGGGGGCGGGAGAGACCCAGTACTTC. As protein: CASSLQGAGETQYF.

This clonotype has just a few counts. The rearrangement uses TRBV24-1 and TRBJ1-5; perhaps TRBD1 as D (6 bases). The germline V and J ends were trimmed by 2 bases and 7 bases, with 11 bases remaining between them. CDR3 length: 14 residues. The germline V gene encodes CDR1 KGHDR and CDR2 SFDVKD. The CDR3 loop reads CATSDSRGSQPQHF. The CDR3 DNA reads as TGTGCCACCAGTGATTCCAGGGGAAGCCAGCCCCAGCATTTT.

The chain couples TRBV18 to TRBJ1-1, with 7 positions matching TRBD1. Per the germline V gene, CDR1 is KGHSH and CDR2 is LQKENI. There are 13 residues in the CDR3. With 8 bases clipped from V and 6 bases from J, the junction kept 9 bases outside the gene matches. The CDR3 nucleotides are TGTGCCAGCCACAGGGGAGAGGGCTCTGAAGCTTTCTTT. As protein: CASHRGEGSEAFF.

This rearrangement joins TRBV4-3 to TRBJ1-2; possible D gene TRBD1, 6 bases. V lost 2 bases, J lost 8 bases, and 21 bases lay in between. The V gene's germline CDR1 is LGHNA and CDR2 YSLEER. This CDR3 is built from 16 residues. DNA for the CDR3: TGCGCCAGCAGCCAACCGTGGTATCCGGGGGCTCAGGGCTACACCTTC. Translated: CASSQPWYPGAQGYTF.

This clonotype was detected only a few times. The chain couples TRBV7-9 to TRBJ2-6; TRBD1 might be the D (5 bases). Germline V gene sequence: CDR1 SEHNR, CDR2 FQNEAQ (reference sequence). The V end lost 3 bases, the J end lost 3 bases, and 12 bases lay between the germline ends. The CDR3 extends over 16 amino acids. CDR3 DNA: TGTGCCAGCAGCTTTACCAGGGTGTATGGGGCCAACGTCCTGACTTTC. Its protein is CASSFTRVYGANVLTF.

Concerning this clonotype itself: Because the CDR3 is missing its conserved closing phenylalanine or tryptophan, this is likely a read error. This chain uses TRBV11-3 with TRBJ2-7; 9 nucleotides align to TRBD1. This CDR3 comprises 14 residues. CDR1 and CDR2 (germline): SGHNT, YENEEA. The V and J ends lost 0 bases and 6 bases, in that order; junction bases with no gene match: 3. The CDR3 spells CASSLDGTGSEQYL. The CDR3 DNA follows: TGTGCCAGCAGCTTAGATGGGACAGGGAGCGAGCAGTACTTA.

This clonotype was seen only a few times. The chain couples TRBV18 to TRBJ1-6, with D possibly TRBD1 on 5 matching bases. The CDR3 has 15 residues. Germline CDR1 reads KGHSH; CDR2 reads LQKENI. Trimming cost V 3 bases and J 8 bases, with 14 bases left between them. CDR3 sequence reads: CASSPALGGYSPLHF. The CDR3 DNA follows: TGTGCCAGCTCACCCGCATTGGGGGGATATTCACCCCTCCACTTT.

The rearrangement joins TRBV2 to TRBJ1-1; unclear D gene. The germline gives CDR1 SNHLY, CDR2 FYNNEI. The length of the CDR3 is 13 residues. V lost 5 bases and J 0 bases, leaving 7 bases between the germline ends. The CDR3 DNA reads as TGTGCCAGCAGTCATGAGATGAACACTGAAGCTTTCTTT. It is translated as CASSHEMNTEAFF.

The rearrangement links TRBV27 to TRBJ2-7, with D perhaps TRBD1 (5 bases). Trimming stripped 6 bases from V and 6 bases from J, with 9 bases between. Germline-derived CDR1 and CDR2 are MNHEY and SMNVEV (reference sequence). This CDR3 comprises 11 residues. The CDR3: CASSGHGEQYF. Here the CDR3 DNA reads TGTGCCAGCAGCGGACACGGCGAGCAGTACTTC.

The chain uses TRBV28 and TRBJ1-2; no definite D call. The CDR3 spans 17 residues. CDR1 is MDHEN and CDR2 is SYDVKM in the germline V gene. Trimming shortened V by 4 bases and J by 4 bases, and 22 bases separated the two germline ends. The CDR3 loop is CASSSRPDATALYGYTF. The CDR3 coding sequence is TGTGCCAGCAGTTCGCGCCCGGACGCTACAGCCCTCTATGGCTACACCTTC.

The chain combines TRBV6-1 with TRBJ2-7; TRBD1 matches 7 bases. V gave up 10 bases and J gave up 3 bases; unmatched junction bases: 12. Germline V gives CDR1 MNHNS, CDR2 SASEGT. The CDR3 runs to 14 residues. The CDR3, as DNA: TGTGCCACCACCCCAGACAGGGCATACTACGAGCAGTACTTC. Amino acid sequence: CATTPDRAYYEQYF.

This sequence joins TRBV4-3 and TRBJ1-5; D is uncertain. In germline, CDR1 is LGHNA, CDR2 YSLEER. This CDR3 contains 13 residues. Trimming removed 0 bases at V and 8 bases at J, with 8 bases between. CDR3 DNA: TGCGCCAGCAGCCAAGACATCGAGGAGCCCCAGCATTTT. It translates to CASSQDIEEPQHF.

This clonotype has just a few counts. The chain couples TRBV24-1 to TRBJ2-3; possibly TRBD1 for D (5 bases). CDR3 length: 11 amino acids. CDR1 and CDR2 (germline): KGHDR, SFDVKD. As DNA, the CDR3 is TGTGCGGACAACTCGGGAGATACGCAGTATTTT. Amino acid sequence: CADNSGDTQYF.